A selection of T cell receptor beta chains follows, all from one sample in a study of T cell responses to AZD1222 COVID-19 vaccine. Some clones are missing from TCRdb's copy, which holds only in-frame ones; the method was immunoSEQ multiplex PCR. Here the sample spans around 180,000 clones, 70% to 90% being singletons. Sample: peripheral blood, taken on day 0 of AZD1222 vaccination. These receptor sequences come from an adult in good health. Both conserved end residues are part of each CDR3. The order of the fields is V gene, J gene, clone size, D gene, CDR3 DNA, CDR3 protein. The D gene is left open where the match is weak. Not every row has a clone size; where given, it reads once, few, many or a size class.

V: TRBV10-3
J: TRBJ2-1
size: NA
D: NA
DNA: TGTGCCATCAGTGTGGGGGACGGCTCCTACAATGAGCAGTTCTTC
CDR3: CAISVGDGSYNEQFF

V: TRBV7-2
J: TRBJ1-2
size: NA
D: TRBD1
DNA: TGTGCCAGCAGCCTGGAACCCACAGGGGGAGGCTACACCTTC
CDR3: CASSLEPTGGGYTF

V: TRBV15
J: TRBJ1-3
size: once
D: NA
DNA: TGTGCCACCAGCAGAGTTACAGGGCTCGTCTCTGGAAACACCATATATTTT
CDR3: CATSRVTGLVSGNTIYF

V: TRBV4-1
J: TRBJ1-2
size: NA
D: NA
DNA: TGCGCCAGCAGCCAAACCGGACTCTCTGGCTACACCTTC
CDR3: CASSQTGLSGYTF

V: TRBV27
J: TRBJ1-5
size: NA
D: NA
DNA: TGTGCCAGCAGCCCCTACTTGAGACAGGATAGCAATCAGCCCCAGCATTTT
CDR3: CASSPYLRQDSNQPQHF

V: TRBV27
J: TRBJ1-2
size: NA
D: NA
DNA: TGTGCCAGCAGTTTATTCGGGCCAGTCTATGGCTACACCTTC
CDR3: CASSLFGPVYGYTF

V: TRBV19
J: TRBJ1-4
size: NA
D: NA
DNA: TGTGCCAGTAGTATTAGCTCAGAAGATGAAAAACTGTTTTTT
CDR3: CASSISSEDEKLFF

V: TRBV9
J: TRBJ1-1
size: NA
D: NA
DNA: TGTGCCAGCAGCTCACAACAGTCGGCCGCTGAAGCTTTCTTT
CDR3: CASSSQQSAAEAFF

V: TRBV5-4
J: TRBJ1-2
size: NA
D: NA
DNA: TGTGCCAGCAGCCTTAGCAGTTTAGGTGGCTACACCTTC
CDR3: CASSLSSLGGYTF

V: TRBV28
J: TRBJ2-7
size: NA
D: TRBD1
DNA: TGTGCCAGCAGTTTTTCCCGGGACAGTCCCTACGAGCAGTACTTC
CDR3: CASSFSRDSPYEQYF

V: TRBV11-2
J: TRBJ1-1
size: NA
D: NA
DNA: TGTGCCAGCAGCTCCTGGGAGGGGGTTAACACTGAAGCTTTCTTT
CDR3: CASSSWEGVNTEAFF

V: TRBV6-2/TRBV6-3
J: TRBJ1-4
size: NA
D: TRBD1
DNA: TGTGCCAGCAGTAAAAACAGGGGTAGCGGAAAACTGTTTTTT
CDR3: CASSKNRGSGKLFF

V: TRBV5-1
J: TRBJ2-1
size: NA
D: TRBD1
DNA: TGCGCCAGCAGCTTGCGACAGGGAAATGAGCAGTTCTTC
CDR3: CASSLRQGNEQFF

V: TRBV19
J: TRBJ2-1
size: NA
D: TRBD2
DNA: TGTGCCAGTAGTTTCATGACTAGCGGGACCAATGAGCAGTTCTTC
CDR3: CASSFMTSGTNEQFF

V: TRBV7-9
J: TRBJ2-7
size: NA
D: TRBD2
DNA: TGTGCCAGCAGCCCTCAAGCGGGAGGCGAGCAGTACTTC
CDR3: CASSPQAGGEQYF

V: TRBV4-1
J: TRBJ2-7
size: NA
D: NA
DNA: TGCGCCAGCAGCCACTTTCCTCTCTACGAGCAGTACTTC
CDR3: CASSHFPLYEQYF

V: TRBV6-1
J: TRBJ1-5
size: NA
D: NA
DNA: TGTGCCAGCAGTGAAGGGGGCGGCAATCAGCCCCAGCATTTT
CDR3: CASSEGGGNQPQHF

V: TRBV27
J: TRBJ1-1
size: few
D: NA
DNA: TGTGCCAGCAGTTTACTGGCGAGAGGTGAAGCTTTCTTT
CDR3: CASSLLARGEAFF

V: TRBV4-3
J: TRBJ2-3
size: NA
D: NA
DNA: TGCGCCAGCAGCCAAGAAATGAGTACGGGGACAGATACGCAGTATTTT
CDR3: CASSQEMSTGTDTQYF

V: TRBV28
J: TRBJ1-4
size: NA
D: NA
DNA: TGTGCCAGCAGGGGAAGGACAGCAACTAATGAAAAACTGTTTTTT
CDR3: CASRGRTATNEKLFF

V: TRBV30
J: TRBJ1-5
size: NA
D: NA
DNA: TGTGCCTGGAGTCTTCAGGGGACCCTTGTTCTTCGTCAGCCCCAGCATTTT
CDR3: CAWSLQGTLVLRQPQHF

V: TRBV28
J: TRBJ1-2
size: NA
D: NA
DNA: TGTGCCAGCAGTTTCGGACAGTTCTATGGCTACACCTTC
CDR3: CASSFGQFYGYTF

V: TRBV25-1
J: TRBJ1-3
size: NA
D: NA
DNA: TGTGCCAGCAGTATTAAACCCAGGGAGTGCTCTGGAAACACCATATATTTT
CDR3: CASSIKPRECSGNTIYF

V: TRBV6-1
J: TRBJ2-6
size: NA
D: TRBD2
DNA: TGTGCCAGCAGTGGGACTAGCGGCTCTGGGGCCAACGTCCTGACTTTC
CDR3: CASSGTSGSGANVLTF

V: TRBV30
J: TRBJ1-1
size: NA
D: NA
DNA: TGTGCCTGGAGCGCGGGGAAGGCTGAAGCTTTCTTT
CDR3: CAWSAGKAEAFF

V: TRBV7-6
J: TRBJ2-5
size: NA
D: TRBD1
DNA: TGTGCCAGCAGCGCACGGACAGGGGGCATCGAGACCCAGTACTTC
CDR3: CASSARTGGIETQYF

V: TRBV5-8
J: TRBJ2-3
size: NA
D: NA
DNA: TGTGCCAGCAGCTTGGGCACTAGTTATCTCCCAGATACGCAGTATTTT
CDR3: CASSLGTSYLPDTQYF

V: TRBV6-1
J: TRBJ2-7
size: once
D: NA
DNA: TGTGCCAGCAGTGAAGAGACTAGTTGGGGGTACTACGAGCAGTACTTC
CDR3: CASSEETSWGYYEQYF

V: TRBV19
J: TRBJ1-4
size: NA
D: TRBD1
DNA: TGTGCCAGTAGTCCCGGGACAGGGAATGAAAAACTGTTTTTT
CDR3: CASSPGTGNEKLFF